This entry features one TCR beta chain sequence. Original processing notes: Scientists estimated how many nucleated cells there were by amplifying reference gene primers. Measured with immunoSEQ multiplex PCR; TCRdb has only the in-frame clones, and not every one. Clone size and the V and J calls come from that table; the DNA yielded D and trimming. Among 230,000 or so clones listed, 90% were seen once. J was trimmed by 3 bases and V by 6 bases; bases with no gene match: 10. Germline V gene lookup returns CDR1 LGHNT and CDR2 FRNRAP. The CDR3 has 15 residues. These data come from a study of blood T cell repertoires in COVID-19. Overall study context: Some COVID-19 samples were acute and others convalescent; all came from the United States, Italy and Spain. In each case, the material was cDNA or gDNA derived from T cells, B-cell-depleted T cells, or PBMCs.

During active infection, Seattle patients enrolled and were then monitored through disease. The chain links TRBV12-5 to TRBJ1-2; 7 nucleotides align to TRBD1. The sample was peripheral blood. The source of this sequence is a woman in her sixties or seventies with COVID-19, enrolled during active disease. The CDR3 DNA reads as TGTGCTAGTGGCCAAGATTGGGACAGTGACTATGGCTACACCTTC. Residues: CASGQDWDSDYGYTF.